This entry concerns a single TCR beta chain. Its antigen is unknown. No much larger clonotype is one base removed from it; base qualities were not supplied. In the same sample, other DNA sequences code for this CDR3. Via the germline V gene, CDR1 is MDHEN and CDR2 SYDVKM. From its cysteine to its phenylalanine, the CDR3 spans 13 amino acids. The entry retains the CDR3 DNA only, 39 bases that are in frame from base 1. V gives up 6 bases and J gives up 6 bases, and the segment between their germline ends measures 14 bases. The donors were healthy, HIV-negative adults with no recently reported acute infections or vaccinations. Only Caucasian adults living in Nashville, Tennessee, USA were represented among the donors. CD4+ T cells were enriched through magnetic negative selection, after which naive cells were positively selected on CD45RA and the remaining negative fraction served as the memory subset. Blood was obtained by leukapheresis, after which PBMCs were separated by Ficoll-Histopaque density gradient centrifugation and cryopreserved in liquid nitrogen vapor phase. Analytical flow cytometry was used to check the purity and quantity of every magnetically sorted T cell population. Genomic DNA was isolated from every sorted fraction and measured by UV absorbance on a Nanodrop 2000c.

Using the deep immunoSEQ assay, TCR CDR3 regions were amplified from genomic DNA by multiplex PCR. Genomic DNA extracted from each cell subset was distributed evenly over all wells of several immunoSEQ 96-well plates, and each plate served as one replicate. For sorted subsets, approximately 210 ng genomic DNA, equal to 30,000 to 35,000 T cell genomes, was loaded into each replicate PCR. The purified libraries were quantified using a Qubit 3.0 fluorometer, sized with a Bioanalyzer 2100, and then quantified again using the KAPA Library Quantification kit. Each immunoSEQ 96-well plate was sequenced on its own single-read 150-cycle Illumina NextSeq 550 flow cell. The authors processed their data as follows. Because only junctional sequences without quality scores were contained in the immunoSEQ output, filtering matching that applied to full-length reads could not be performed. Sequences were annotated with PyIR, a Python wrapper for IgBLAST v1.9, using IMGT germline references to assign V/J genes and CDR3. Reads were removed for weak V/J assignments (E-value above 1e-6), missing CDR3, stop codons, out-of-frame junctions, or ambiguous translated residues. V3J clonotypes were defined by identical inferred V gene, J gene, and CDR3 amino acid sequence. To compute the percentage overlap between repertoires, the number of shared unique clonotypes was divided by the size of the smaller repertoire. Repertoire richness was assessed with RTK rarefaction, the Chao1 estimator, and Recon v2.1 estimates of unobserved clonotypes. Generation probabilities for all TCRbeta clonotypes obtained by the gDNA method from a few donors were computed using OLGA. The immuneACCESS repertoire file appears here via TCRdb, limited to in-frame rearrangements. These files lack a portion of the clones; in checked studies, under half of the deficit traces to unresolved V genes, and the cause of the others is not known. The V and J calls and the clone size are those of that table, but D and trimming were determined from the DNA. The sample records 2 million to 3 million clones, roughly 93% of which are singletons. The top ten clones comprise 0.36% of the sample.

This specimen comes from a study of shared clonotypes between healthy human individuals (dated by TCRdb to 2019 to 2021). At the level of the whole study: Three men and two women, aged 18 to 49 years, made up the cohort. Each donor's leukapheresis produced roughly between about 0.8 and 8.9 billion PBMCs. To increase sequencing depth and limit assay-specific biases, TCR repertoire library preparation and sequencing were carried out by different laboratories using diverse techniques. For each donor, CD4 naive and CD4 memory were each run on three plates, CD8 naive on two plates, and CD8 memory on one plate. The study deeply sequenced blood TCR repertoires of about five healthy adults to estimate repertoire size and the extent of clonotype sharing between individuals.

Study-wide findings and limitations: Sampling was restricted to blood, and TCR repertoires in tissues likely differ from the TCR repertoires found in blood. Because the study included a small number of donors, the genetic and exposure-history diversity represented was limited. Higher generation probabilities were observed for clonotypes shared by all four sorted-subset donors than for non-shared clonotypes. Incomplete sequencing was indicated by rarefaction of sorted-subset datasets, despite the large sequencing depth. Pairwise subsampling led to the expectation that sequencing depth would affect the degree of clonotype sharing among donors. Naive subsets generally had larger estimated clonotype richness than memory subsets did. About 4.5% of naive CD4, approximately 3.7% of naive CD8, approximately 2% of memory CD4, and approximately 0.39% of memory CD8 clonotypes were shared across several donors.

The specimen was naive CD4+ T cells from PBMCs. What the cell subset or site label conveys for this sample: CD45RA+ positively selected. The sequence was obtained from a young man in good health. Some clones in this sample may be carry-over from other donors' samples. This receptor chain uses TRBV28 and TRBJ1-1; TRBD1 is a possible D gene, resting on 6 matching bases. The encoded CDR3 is CASRPQGPPEAFF. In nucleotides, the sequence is TGTGCCAGCAGACCTCAGGGGCCCCCTGAAGCTTTCTTT.